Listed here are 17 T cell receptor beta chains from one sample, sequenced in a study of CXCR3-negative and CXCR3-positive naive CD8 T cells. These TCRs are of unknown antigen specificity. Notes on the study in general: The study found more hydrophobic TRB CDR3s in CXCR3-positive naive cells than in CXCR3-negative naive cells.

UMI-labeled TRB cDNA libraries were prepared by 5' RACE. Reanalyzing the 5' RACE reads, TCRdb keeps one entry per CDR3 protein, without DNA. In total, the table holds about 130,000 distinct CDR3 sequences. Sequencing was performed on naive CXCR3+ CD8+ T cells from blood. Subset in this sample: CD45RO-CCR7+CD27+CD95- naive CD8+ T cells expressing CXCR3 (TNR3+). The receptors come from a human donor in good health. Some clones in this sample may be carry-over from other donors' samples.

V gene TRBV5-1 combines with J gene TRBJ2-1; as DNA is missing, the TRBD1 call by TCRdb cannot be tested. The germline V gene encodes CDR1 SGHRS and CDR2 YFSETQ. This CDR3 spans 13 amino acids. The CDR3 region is CASSSGQYNEQFF.

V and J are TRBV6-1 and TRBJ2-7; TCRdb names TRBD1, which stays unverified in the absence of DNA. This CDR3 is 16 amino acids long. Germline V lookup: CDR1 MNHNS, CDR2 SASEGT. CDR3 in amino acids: CASSELIRDTTYEQYF.

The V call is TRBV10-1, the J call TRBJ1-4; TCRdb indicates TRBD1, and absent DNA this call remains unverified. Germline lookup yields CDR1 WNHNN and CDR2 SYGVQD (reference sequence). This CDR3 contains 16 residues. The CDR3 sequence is CASSGFRGATNEKLFF.

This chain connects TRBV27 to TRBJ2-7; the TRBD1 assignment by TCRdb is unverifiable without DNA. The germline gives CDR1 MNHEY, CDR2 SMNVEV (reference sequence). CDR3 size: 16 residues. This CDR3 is CASSLYSGTASYEQYF.

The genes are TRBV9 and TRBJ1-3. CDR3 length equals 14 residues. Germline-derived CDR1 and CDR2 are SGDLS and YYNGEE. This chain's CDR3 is CASSVATTGNTIYF. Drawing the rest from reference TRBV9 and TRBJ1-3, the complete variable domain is DSGVTQTPKHLITATGQRVTLRCSPRSGDLSVYWYQQSLDQGLQFLIQYYNGEERAKGNILERFSAQQFPDLHSELNLSSLELGDSALYFCASSVATTGNTIYFGEGSWLTVV.

CDR3: CASSLVGGSGANVLTF. V usage is TRBV12-3 or TRBV12-4 and J usage is TRBJ2-6. The CDR3 is made up of 16 amino acids.

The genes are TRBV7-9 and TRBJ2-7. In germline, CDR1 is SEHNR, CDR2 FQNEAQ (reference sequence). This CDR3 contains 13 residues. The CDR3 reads CASSLVYDYEQYF.

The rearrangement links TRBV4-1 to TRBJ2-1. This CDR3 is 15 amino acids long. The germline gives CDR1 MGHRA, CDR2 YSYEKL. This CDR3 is CASSPYSSSYNGQFF.

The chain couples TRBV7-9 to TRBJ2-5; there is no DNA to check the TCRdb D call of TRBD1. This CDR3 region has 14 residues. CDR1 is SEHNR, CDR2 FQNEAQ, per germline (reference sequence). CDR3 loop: CASSLDGTQETQYF.

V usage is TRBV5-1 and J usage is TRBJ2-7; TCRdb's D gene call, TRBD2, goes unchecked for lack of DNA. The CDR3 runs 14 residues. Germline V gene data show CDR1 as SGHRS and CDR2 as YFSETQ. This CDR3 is CASSLAERGYEQYF.

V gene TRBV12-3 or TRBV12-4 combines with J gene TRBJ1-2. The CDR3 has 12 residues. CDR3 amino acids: CASSPLGVSYTF.

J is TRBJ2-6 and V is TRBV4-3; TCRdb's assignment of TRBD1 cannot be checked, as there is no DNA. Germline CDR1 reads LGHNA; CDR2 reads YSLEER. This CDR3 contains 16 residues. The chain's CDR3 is CASSQTTGTGANVLTF.

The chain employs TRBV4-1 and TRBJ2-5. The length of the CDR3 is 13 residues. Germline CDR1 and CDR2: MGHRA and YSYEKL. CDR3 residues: CASSLTGPGTQYF.

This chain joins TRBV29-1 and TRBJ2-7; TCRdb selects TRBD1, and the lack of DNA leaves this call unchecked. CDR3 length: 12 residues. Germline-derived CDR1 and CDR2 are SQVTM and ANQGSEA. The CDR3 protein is CSGLPGTGAQYF.

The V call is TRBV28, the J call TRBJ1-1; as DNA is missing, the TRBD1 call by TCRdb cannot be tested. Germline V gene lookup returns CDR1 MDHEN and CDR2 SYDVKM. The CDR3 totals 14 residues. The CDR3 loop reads CASSLYGGGTEAFF.

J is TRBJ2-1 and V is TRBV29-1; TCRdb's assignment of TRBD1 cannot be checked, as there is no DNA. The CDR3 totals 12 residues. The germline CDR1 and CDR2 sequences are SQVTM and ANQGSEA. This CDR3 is CSVPPGNNEQFF.

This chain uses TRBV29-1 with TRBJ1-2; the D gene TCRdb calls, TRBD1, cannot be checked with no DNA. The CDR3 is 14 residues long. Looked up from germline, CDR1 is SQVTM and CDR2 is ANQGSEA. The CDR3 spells CSAPSPGQGFGYTF.